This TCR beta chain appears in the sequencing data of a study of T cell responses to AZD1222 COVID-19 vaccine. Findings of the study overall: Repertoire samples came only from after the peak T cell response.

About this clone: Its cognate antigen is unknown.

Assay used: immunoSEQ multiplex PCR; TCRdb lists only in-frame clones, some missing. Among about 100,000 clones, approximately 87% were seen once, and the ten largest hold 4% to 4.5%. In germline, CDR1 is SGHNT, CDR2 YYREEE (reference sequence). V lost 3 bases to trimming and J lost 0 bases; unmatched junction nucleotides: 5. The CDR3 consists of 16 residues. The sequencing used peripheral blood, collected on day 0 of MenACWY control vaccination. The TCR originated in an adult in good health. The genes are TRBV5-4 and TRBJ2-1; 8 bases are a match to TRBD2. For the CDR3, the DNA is TGTGCCAGCAGCTCTCTAGCGGGTCCCTCCTACAATGAGCAGTTCTTC. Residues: CASSSLAGPSYNEQFF. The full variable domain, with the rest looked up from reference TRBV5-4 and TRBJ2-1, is ETGVTQSPTHLIKTRGQQVTLRCSSQSGHNTVSWYQQALGQGPQFIFQYYREEENGRGNFPPRFSGLQFPNYSSELNVNALELDDSALYLCASSSLAGPSYNEQFFGPGTRLTVL.